Following are 28 T cell receptor beta chains from one sample sequenced in a study of T cell responses to AZD1222 COVID-19 vaccine. Only in-frame clones appear in the TCRdb table, and some are missing; sequencing was by immunoSEQ multiplex PCR. Of about 98,000 clones in the sample, approximately 88% were seen once. This material consisted of peripheral blood, taken on day 0 of AZD1222 vaccination. These receptors all stem from an adult in good health.

The chain is built from TRBV9 and TRBJ2-1; 8 bases line up with TRBD1. Trimming at V came to 0 bases and at J to 2 bases, leaving 4 bases not matched to a gene. The CDR3 extends over 16 amino acids. In germline, CDR1 is SGDLS, CDR2 YYNGEE. The CDR3 DNA reads TGTGCCAGCAGCGTAGCTGTACAGGGGGCCTACAATGAGCAGTTCTTC. Its protein product is CASSVAVQGAYNEQFF.

This chain connects TRBV11-2 to TRBJ2-3; the D gene is possibly TRBD2 (6 bases). The germline V gene has CDR1 SGHAT and CDR2 FQNNGV. The CDR3 loop spans 14 amino acids. V was cut by 0 bases and J by 6 bases, with 10 bases left in between. The CDR3 here is CASSLDRAGDTQYF. In nucleotides, the CDR3 is TGTGCCAGCAGCTTAGATCGAGCGGGCGATACGCAGTATTTT.

This rearrangement joins TRBV29-1 to TRBJ2-7; the D call may be TRBD1 or TRBD2 (5 bases each). Germline V CDR1 and CDR2: SQVTM, ANQGSEA. Between the trimmed V and J ends, which lost 3 bases and 3 bases, there was a span of 15 bases. The CDR3 consists of 14 residues. CDR3 region: CSVEGTGTYYEQYF. CDR3 in DNA: TGCAGCGTTGAGGGAACCGGGACCTACTACGAGCAGTACTTC.

This clone has only one observation. The chain recombines TRBV18 with TRBJ2-2, with TRBD1 matching over 12 bases. There are 16 residues in the CDR3. Unmatched junction bases numbered 5, after V lost 2 bases and J lost 7 bases. The germline CDR1 and CDR2 sequences are KGHSH and LQKENI. For the CDR3, the DNA is TGTGCCAGCTCACCAGGGGACAGGGGGCGCGGCGGGGAGCTGTTTTTT. It yields the protein CASSPGDRGRGGELFF.

This chain joins TRBV7-2 and TRBJ2-1; D may be TRBD2 (5 bases). CDR3 length equals 15 residues. Per germline, CDR1 SGHTA and CDR2 FQGNSA. V lost 3 bases and J lost 2, with 11 bases in between. The CDR3 DNA is TGTGCCAGCAGCTTCGACGGGAACACCTACAATGAGCAGTTCTTC. As protein: CASSFDGNTYNEQFF.

Only one count was recorded for this clone. V is TRBV9 and J is TRBJ2-7, with D unclear. The CDR3 runs to 11 residues. Germline assignment: CDR1 SGDLS and CDR2 YYNGEE. V was shortened by 4 bases and J by 1 base, with 3 bases between the two germline ends. CDR3 loop: CASSPSYEQYF. For the CDR3, the DNA is TGTGCCAGCAGCCCTTCCTACGAGCAGTACTTC.

This clone was detected only once. This CDR3 is CASSRGTVSGNTIYF. As DNA, the CDR3 is TGTGCCAGTAGCAGAGGGACAGTCTCTGGAAACACCATATATTTT. The genes are TRBV19 and TRBJ1-3, with 7 bases fitting TRBD1. With V trimmed by 6 bases and J by 0 bases, 5 bases remained unmatched. Germline CDR1 LNHDA, CDR2 SQIVND (reference sequence). The CDR3 contains 15 residues.

V usage is TRBV4-3 and J usage is TRBJ1-5; weak D call: TRBD1 (6 bases). Germline V CDR1 and CDR2: LGHNA, YSLEER. The CDR3 covers 15 residues. The V gene lost 4 bases and the J gene lost 3 bases, with 13 bases spanning the gap. The DNA for the CDR3 is TGCGCCAGCAGCCGAGACAGGAACTCCAATCAGCCCCAGCATTTT. It specifies CASSRDRNSNQPQHF.

V gene TRBV18 combines with J gene TRBJ1-1; D gene uncertain. CDR1 is KGHSH, CDR2 LQKENI, per germline. CDR3 length: 16 residues. Deletions cut 3 bases from V and 4 bases from J, with 18 bases between. CDR3 amino acids: CASSPIHSPDGTEAFF. The CDR3 region has the DNA TGTGCCAGCTCACCTATTCATTCCCCGGACGGCACTGAAGCTTTCTTT.

The V gene is TRBV15, the J gene TRBJ1-4; D might be TRBD1 (6 bases). Trimming pared 1 base from V and 8 bases from J, leaving 17 bases between. This CDR3 contains 16 residues. The germline gives CDR1 LNHNV, CDR2 YYDKDF (reference sequence). The CDR3 nucleotides are TGTGCCACCAGCAGAGTTCCAGACGGCCAGGGGGAAAAACTGTTTTTT. It translates to CATSRVPDGQGEKLFF.

The rearrangement uses TRBV5-1 and TRBJ1-1, with a tentative D call TRBD1 (5 bases). Germline V CDR1 and CDR2: SGHRS, YFSETQ. V was cut by 0 bases and J by 0 bases, with 18 bases left in between. This CDR3 has 18 residues. CDR3 in DNA: TGCGCCAGCAGCTTGGGCATTCTTAAGGGGAAGATGAACACTGAAGCTTTCTTT. This translates into CASSLGILKGKMNTEAFF.

This chain uses TRBV5-4 with TRBJ1-6, with D possibly matching TRBD1 (5 bases). Per the germline V gene, CDR1 is SGHNT and CDR2 is YYREEE (reference sequence). Trimming pared 1 base from V and 7 bases from J, leaving 9 bases between. The CDR3 loop spans 14 amino acids. This CDR3 is CASSLPGTNSPLHF. CDR3 coding DNA: TGTGCCAGCAGCTTGCCAGGGACGAATTCACCCCTCCACTTT.

This clone was seen more than once but under ten times. The gene calls are TRBV4-2 and TRBJ2-2, with TRBD1 identical over 12 bases. The CDR3 sequence is 16 residues long. Germline CDR1 reads LGHNA; CDR2 reads YNFKEQ. V dropped 5 bases and J dropped 7; count of bases not matched to a gene: 8. This CDR3 is CASSSRGTGGYGELFF. The CDR3 DNA is TGTGCCAGCAGCAGCCGGGGGACAGGGGGCTACGGGGAGCTGTTTTTT.

The chain is built from TRBV6-1 and TRBJ1-2; TRBD1 is a possible D gene (6 bases). The CDR3 sequence is 14 residues long. V shed 0 bases and J shed 6 bases, with 11 bases lying between them. Germline CDR1 reads MNHNS; CDR2 reads SASEGT. The CDR3 protein is CASSEATGRNGYTF. CDR3 DNA: TGTGCCAGCAGTGAAGCTACAGGGAGGAATGGCTACACCTTC.

V usage is TRBV9 and J usage is TRBJ2-1, with D perhaps matching TRBD2 (6 bases). The CDR3 consists of 19 residues. Germline V CDR1 and CDR2: SGDLS, YYNGEE. Trimming cost V 2 bases and J 0 bases, with 21 bases left between them. CDR3 region: CASSVSGGVFMGSYNEQFF. The CDR3 nucleotides read TGTGCCAGCAGCGTTAGCGGTGGAGTGTTTATGGGCTCCTACAATGAGCAGTTCTTC.

The CDR3 spells CASSLGPVHNEQFF. As DNA, the CDR3 is TGTGCCAGCAGCTTAGGTCCGGTTCACAATGAGCAGTTCTTC. The chain recombines TRBV11-3 with TRBJ2-1; no clear D. V was cut by 1 base and J by 5 bases, with 9 bases left in between. The CDR3 is 14 residues long. Looked up from germline, CDR1 is SGHNT and CDR2 is YENEEA.

This sequence joins TRBV3-1 (or the pseudogene TRBV3-2) and TRBJ1-3; D gene uncertain. Germline lookup yields CDR1 LGHDT and CDR2 YNNKEL (reference sequence). V lost 8 bases to trimming and J lost 2 bases, with 13 bases between them. The CDR3 is 14 amino acids. The CDR3 DNA reads TGTGCCAGCCTCTCTTCCGGGGCTGGAAACACCATATATTTT. Encoded protein: CASLSSGAGNTIYF.

The V gene is TRBV27, the J gene TRBJ1-4; D gene unclear. From germline, CDR1 is MNHEY and CDR2 SMNVEV (reference sequence). With 0 bases removed from V and 0 bases from J, the gap between germline ends came to 5 bases. The CDR3 is 15 residues long. The CDR3 nucleotides read TGTGCCAGCAGTTTATCTGTCGCAACTAATGAAAAACTGTTTTTT. As protein: CASSLSVATNEKLFF.

This sequence joins TRBV6-2 or TRBV6-3 and TRBJ1-1; D unclear. The CDR3 consists of 16 residues. V gave up 0 bases and J gave up 1 base, with 12 bases separating them. Germline assignment: CDR1 MNHEY and CDR2 SVGEGT. The CDR3 region is CASSYSIEKSNTEAFF. The DNA of the CDR3 is TGTGCCAGCAGTTACTCGATAGAAAAATCGAACACTGAAGCTTTCTTT.

The chain carries TRBV9 and TRBJ1-6; no clear D. The CDR3 contains 12 residues. V was cut by 3 bases and J by 7 bases, with 5 bases left in between. The germline V gene has CDR1 SGDLS and CDR2 YYNGEE. The CDR3 bases are TGTGCCAGCAGCGGGTGGAATTCACCCCTCCACTTT. As protein: CASSGWNSPLHF. Together with reference TRBV9 and TRBJ1-6, the CDR3 gives the full variable domain: DSGVTQTPKHLITATGQRVTLRCSPRSGDLSVYWYQQSLDQGLQFLIQYYNGEERAKGNILERFSAQQFPDLHSELNLSSLELGDSALYFCASSGWNSPLHFGNGTRLTVT.

This chain uses TRBV2 with TRBJ2-2; possibly TRBD1 for D (6 bases). The CDR3 runs to 15 residues. CDR1 is SNHLY and CDR2 is FYNNEI in the germline V gene. Trimming took off 6 bases at V and 1 base at J, with 12 bases between the two ends. The CDR3 reads CASRRTARNTGELFF. The CDR3 region has the DNA TGTGCCAGCAGGAGGACAGCCCGGAACACCGGGGAGCTGTTTTTT.

The J gene is TRBJ1-5, the V gene TRBV27, with 8 bases aligning to TRBD1. V lost 6 bases, J lost 4 bases, and 20 bases stayed unmatched. CDR1 is MNHEY, CDR2 SMNVEV, per germline (reference sequence). CDR3 length equals 19 residues. The chain's CDR3 is CASRPTGPLTGGWNQPQHF. As DNA, the CDR3 is TGTGCCAGCAGACCCACCGGACCGCTAACAGGGGGTTGGAATCAGCCCCAGCATTTT.

The rearrangement links TRBV6-5 to TRBJ2-3, with 10 bases aligning to TRBD1. Germline lookup yields CDR1 MNHEY and CDR2 SVGAGI. Germline trimming cut 6 bases from V and 2 bases from J; bases unmatched to any gene: 5. This CDR3 is built from 15 residues. The CDR3 region has the DNA TGTGCCAGCAGAGTTGGACAGGGGGACACAGATACGCAGTATTTT. Encoded protein: CASRVGQGDTDTQYF.

The chain employs TRBV5-1 and TRBJ2-1; tentatively, D is TRBD2 (6 bases). This CDR3 has 12 residues. Per the germline V gene, CDR1 is SGHRS and CDR2 is YFSETQ. Trimming removed 4 bases from V and 12 bases from J, with 14 bases in between. CDR3: CASSLRDSAQFF. As DNA, the CDR3 is TGCGCCAGCAGCCTAAGGGACTCTGCGCAGTTCTTC.

The chain links TRBV27 to TRBJ2-2; TRBD2 matches 12 bases. Looked up from germline, CDR1 is MNHEY and CDR2 is SMNVEV (reference sequence). The V and J ends lost 8 bases and 3 bases, in that order; junction bases with no gene match: 10. CDR3 length: 17 amino acids. CDR3 in DNA: TGTGCCAGCTTATCTAGCGGGAGGGCCTACTACACCGGGGAGCTGTTTTTT. This encodes CASLSSGRAYYTGELFF.

V is TRBV7-2 and J is TRBJ2-5; 8 nucleotides match TRBD2. V gave up 4 bases and J gave up 4 bases; unmatched junction bases: 11. Germline CDR1 is SGHTA and CDR2 is FQGNSA. CDR3 length: 16 residues. The CDR3 loop is CASSSGGAGAGETQYF. CDR3 sequence (DNA): TGTGCCAGCAGCTCGGGGGGGGCGGGAGCAGGAGAGACCCAGTACTTC.

The V gene is TRBV27, the J gene TRBJ2-7; D may be TRBD1 (6 bases). CDR3 size: 15 residues. Trimming stripped 2 bases from V and 2 bases from J, with 13 bases between. Germline V CDR1 and CDR2: MNHEY, SMNVEV (reference sequence). The CDR3 coding sequence is TGTGCCAGCAGTTTAAATTACAGGGCCCCCTACGAGCAGTACTTC. Its protein is CASSLNYRAPYEQYF.

CDR3 sequence reads: CASSPGTLGRAEQYF. In DNA, the CDR3 is TGTGCCAGCAGCCCCGGGACCCTTGGGCGAGCCGAGCAGTACTTC. The chain couples TRBV9 to TRBJ2-7; D is possibly TRBD1 or TRBD2 (5 bases each). Per the germline V gene, CDR1 is SGDLS and CDR2 is YYNGEE. This CDR3 has 15 residues. V gave up 4 bases and J gave up 6 bases, with 20 bases separating them.